The rows below give T cell receptor beta chains drawn from one sample of a study of HIV-infected patients and healthy controls. TCRdb recomputed calls from the 5' RACE reads with MiXCR, one row per CDR3 protein. This table holds around 18,000 distinct CDR3 sequences, 16% found once. Sequencing was done on a sample of CD8+ T cells from blood. Source of these receptors: a human donor in good health. Each CDR3 is given with its conserved first and last residue. D genes are given only for firm matches. Expanded clones are given a class, and other clones once, few, many or no size at all.

size	V	D	J	CDR3	DNA
NA	TRBV6-2/TRBV6-3	TRBD2	TRBJ2-1	CASSTLPRTSGGNEQFF	TGTGCCAGCAGTACCCTACCCCGGACTAGCGGAGGGAATGAGCAGTTCTTC
NA	TRBV7-6	NA	TRBJ2-7	CASSLQGLHEQYF	TGTGCCAGCAGCTTACAAGGGCTGCACGAGCAGTACTTC
many	TRBV30	NA	TRBJ2-5	CAWSGQGPETQYF	TGTGCCTGGAGTGGGCAGGGGCCAGAGACCCAGTACTTC
many	TRBV20-1	TRBD1	TRBJ1-1	CSARDTDRGDTEAFF	TGCAGTGCTAGAGATACGGACAGGGGGGATACTGAAGCTTTCTTT
many	TRBV6-1	TRBD2	TRBJ2-3	CASSEAGGGGTDTQYF	TGTGCCAGCAGTGAAGCGGGCGGGGGGGGCACAGATACGCAGTATTTT
NA	TRBV13	TRBD1	TRBJ1-2	CASSSTTGVKGYTF	TGTGCCAGCAGCTCAACGACAGGGGTGAAAGGCTACACCTTC
few	TRBV30	TRBD1	TRBJ2-3	CACPGGAGTITDTQYF	TGTGCCTGCCCAGGGGGCGCCGGGACGATCACAGATACGCAGTATTTT
many	TRBV29-1	NA	TRBJ2-1	CSVEPKGYNEQFF	TGCAGCGTTGAACCGAAGGGCTACAATGAGCAGTTCTTC
many	TRBV24-1	NA	TRBJ1-5	CATSDGGSQHF	TGTGCCACCAGTGATGGTGGGTCCCAGCATTTT
many	TRBV28	NA	TRBJ1-1	CATIQGRTEAFF	TGTGCTACCATCCAGGGTCGCACTGAAGCTTTCTTT
many	TRBV19	TRBD1	TRBJ1-1	CASKGQGTEAFF	TGTGCCAGTAAGGGACAGGGAACTGAAGCTTTCTTT
medium-sized	TRBV3-1	TRBD1	TRBJ1-3	CASSQARGTGSGTIYF	TGTGCCAGCAGCCAAGCCCGCGGGACAGGCTCCGGCACCATATATTTT
many	TRBV7-8	TRBD1	TRBJ2-7	CASSLDGTVSYEQYF	TGTGCCAGCAGCTTAGACGGGACAGTCTCCTACGAGCAGTACTTC
NA	TRBV20-1	NA	TRBJ1-1	CSATIGDWSEAFF	TGCAGTGCTACCATCGGGGATTGGTCTGAAGCTTTCTTT
NA	TRBV29-1	NA	TRBJ1-3	CSVRATSGNTIYF	TGCAGCGTCAGGGCTACCTCTGGAAACACCATATATTTT
many	TRBV12-3/TRBV12-4	TRBD2	TRBJ2-1	CASTHRVAGDNEQFF	TGTGCCAGCACCCATAGGGTAGCGGGAGACAATGAGCAGTTCTTC
NA	TRBV7-6	NA	TRBJ2-1	CASSLVVAGREASSYNEQFF	TGTGCCAGCAGCTTAGTTGTCGCGGGGCGTGAGGCGAGCTCCTACAATGAGCAGTTCTTC
many	TRBV9	NA	TRBJ2-2	CASSVAGSNTGELFF	TGTGCCAGCAGCGTAGCTGGATCGAACACCGGGGAGCTGTTTTTT
many	TRBV19	NA	TRBJ1-1	CASASGMNTEAFF	TGTGCCAGTGCGTCCGGCATGAACACTGAAGCTTTCTTT
few	TRBV7-9	NA	TRBJ2-1	CASSYDMSNEQFF	TGTGCCAGCAGCTACGACATGTCCAATGAGCAGTTCTTC
many	TRBV27	TRBD1	TRBJ2-1	CASSLSTGESYNEQFF	TGTGCCAGCAGTTTATCGACAGGGGAGTCCTACAATGAGCAGTTCTTC
many	TRBV4-2	TRBD2	TRBJ2-3	CASSQSSGGGPDTQYF	TGTGCCAGCAGCCAGTCTAGCGGGGGGGGCCCAGATACGCAGTATTTT
many	TRBV11-3	NA	TRBJ2-3	CASSLSDTQYF	TGTGCCAGCAGCTTATCAGATACGCAGTATTTT
medium-sized	TRBV29-1	NA	TRBJ1-2	CSVGGGLNYGYTF	TGCAGCGTTGGCGGGGGCCTTAACTATGGCTACACCTTC
many	TRBV6-2/TRBV6-3	NA	TRBJ2-1	CASGLGDEQFF	TGTGCCAGCGGATTGGGGGATGAGCAGTTCTTC
many	TRBV30	NA	TRBJ2-1	CAWSAGRHPNEQFF	TGTGCCTGGAGTGCGGGGCGCCACCCCAATGAGCAGTTCTTC
many	TRBV6-2/TRBV6-3	NA	TRBJ2-5	CASSYWVAETQYF	TGTGCCAGCAGTTACTGGGTCGCAGAGACCCAGTACTTC
NA	TRBV20-1	NA	TRBJ2-3	CSALVPDTQYF	TGCAGTGCTCTTGTGCCAGATACGCAGTATTTT
few	TRBV12-3/TRBV12-4	TRBD1	TRBJ2-4	CASSPRGILNIQYF	TGTGCCAGCAGCCCCAGGGGGATTCTGAACATTCAGTACTTC
many	TRBV7-2	NA	TRBJ1-1	CASSLVEGYTEAFF	TGTGCCAGCAGCTTAGTGGAGGGGTACACTGAAGCTTTCTTT
large	TRBV20-1	NA	TRBJ2-3	CSAALLGVAGTDTQYF	TGCAGTGCTGCCCTCCTCGGGGTAGCGGGCACAGATACGCAGTATTTT
many	TRBV10-3	NA	TRBJ1-1	CAITAGRVNTEAFF	TGTGCCATCACCGCGGGACGGGTGAACACTGAAGCTTTCTTT
many	TRBV30	NA	TRBJ1-1	CAWSVQGGNTEAFF	TGTGCCTGGAGTGTACAAGGCGGGAACACTGAAGCTTTCTTT
few	TRBV6-2/TRBV6-3	NA	TRBJ2-1	CASTLYNEQFF	TGTGCCAGCACTCTTTACAATGAGCAGTTCTTC
many	TRBV6-4	TRBD1	TRBJ2-2	CASSPGTGSGTGELFF	TGTGCCAGCAGTCCCGGGACAGGGAGCGGCACCGGGGAGCTGTTTTTT
many	TRBV29-1	NA	TRBJ1-1	CSVGPTLNTEAFF	TGCAGCGTGGGGCCAACTTTGAACACTGAAGCTTTCTTT
many	TRBV4-3	NA	TRBJ1-4	CASSPGVAALTNEKLFF	TGCGCCAGCAGCCCGGGGGTTGCGGCCCTAACTAATGAAAAACTGTTTTTT
few	TRBV9	NA	TRBJ1-2	CASSLEQSGNYGYTF	TGTGCCAGCAGCCTAGAACAGAGTGGCAACTATGGCTACACCTTC
many	TRBV20-1	NA	TRBJ1-3	CSARDQAIQVSGNTIYF	TGCAGTGCTAGAGATCAGGCAATCCAGGTCTCAGGAAACACCATATATTTT
few	TRBV5-6	NA	TRBJ2-7	CASSSRVSLYYEQYF	TGTGCCAGCAGCTCCAGGGTTTCCCTCTACTACGAGCAGTACTTC
few	TRBV21-1	NA	TRBJ2-2	CASSLRTRSNTGELFF	TGTGCCAGCAGCTTGCGAACTAGATCGAACACCGGGGAGCTGTTTTTT
few	TRBV5-6	NA	TRBJ1-5	CASSFWTGNQPQHF	TGTGCCAGCAGCTTTTGGACTGGCAATCAGCCCCAGCATTTT
many	TRBV9	NA	TRBJ1-1	CASSARPITDNTEAFF	TGTGCCAGCAGCGCTCGACCAATAACAGATAACACTGAAGCTTTCTTT
medium-sized	TRBV20-1	TRBD2	TRBJ2-1	CSATGERESVNEQFF	TGCAGTGCTACAGGCGAGCGGGAGTCCGTTAATGAGCAGTTCTTC
NA	TRBV6-6	NA	TRBJ2-7	CASSYWEDDYEQYF	TGTGCCAGCAGTTACTGGGAGGACGACTACGAGCAGTACTTC